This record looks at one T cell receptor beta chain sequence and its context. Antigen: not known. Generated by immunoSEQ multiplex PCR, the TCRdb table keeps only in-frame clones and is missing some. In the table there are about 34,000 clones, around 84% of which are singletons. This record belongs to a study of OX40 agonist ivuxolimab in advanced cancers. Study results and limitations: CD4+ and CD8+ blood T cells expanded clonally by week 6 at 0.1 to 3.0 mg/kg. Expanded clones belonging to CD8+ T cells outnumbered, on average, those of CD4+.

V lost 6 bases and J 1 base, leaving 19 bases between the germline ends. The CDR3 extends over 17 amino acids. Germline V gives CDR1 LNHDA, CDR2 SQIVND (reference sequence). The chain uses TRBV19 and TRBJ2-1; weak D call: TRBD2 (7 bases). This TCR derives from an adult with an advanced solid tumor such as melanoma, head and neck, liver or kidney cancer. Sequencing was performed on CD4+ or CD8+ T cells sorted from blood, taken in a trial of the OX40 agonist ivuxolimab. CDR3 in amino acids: CASRIQGGPKSYNEQFF. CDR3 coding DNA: TGTGCCAGTAGGATACAGGGAGGGCCAAAGTCCTACAATGAGCAGTTCTTC.